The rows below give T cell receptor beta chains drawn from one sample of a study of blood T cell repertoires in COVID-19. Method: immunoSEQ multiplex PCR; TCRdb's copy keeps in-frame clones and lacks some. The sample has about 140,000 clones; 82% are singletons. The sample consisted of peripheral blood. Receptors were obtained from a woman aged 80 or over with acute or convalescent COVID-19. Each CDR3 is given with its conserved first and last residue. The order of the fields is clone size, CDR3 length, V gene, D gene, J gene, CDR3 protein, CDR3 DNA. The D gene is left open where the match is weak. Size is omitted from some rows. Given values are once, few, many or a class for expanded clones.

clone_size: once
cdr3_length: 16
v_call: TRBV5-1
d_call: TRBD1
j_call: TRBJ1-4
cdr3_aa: CASNPEGQGAEEKLFF
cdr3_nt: TGCGCCAGCAATCCTGAGGGACAGGGGGCTGAAGAAAAACTGTTTTTT

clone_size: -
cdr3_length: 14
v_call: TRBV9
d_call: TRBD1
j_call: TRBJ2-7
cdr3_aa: CASRRQGNSYEQYF
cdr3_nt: TGTGCCAGCAGAAGACAGGGAAACTCCTACGAGCAGTACTTC

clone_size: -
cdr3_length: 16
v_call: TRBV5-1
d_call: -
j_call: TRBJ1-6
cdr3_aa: CASSLAGGQTSSPLHF
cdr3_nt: TGCGCCAGCAGCTTGGCGGGTGGACAGACGAGTTCCCCCCTCCACTTT

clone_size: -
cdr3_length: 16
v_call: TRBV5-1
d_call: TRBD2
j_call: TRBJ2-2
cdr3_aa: CASSQGLAGFTGELFF
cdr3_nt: TGCGCCAGCAGCCAGGGACTAGCGGGATTTACCGGGGAGCTGTTTTTT

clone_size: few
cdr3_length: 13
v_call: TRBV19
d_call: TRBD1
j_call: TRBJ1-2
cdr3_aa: CASTATGVEGYTF
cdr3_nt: TGTGCCAGTACCGCGACAGGGGTAGAGGGCTACACCTTC

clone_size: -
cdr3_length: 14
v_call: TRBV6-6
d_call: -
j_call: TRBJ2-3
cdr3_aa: CASRSRTDTDTQYF
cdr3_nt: TGTGCCAGCAGATCACGGACAGACACAGATACGCAGTATTTT

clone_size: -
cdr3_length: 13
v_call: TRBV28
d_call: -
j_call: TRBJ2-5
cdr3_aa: CASGLQYQETQYF
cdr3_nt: TGTGCCAGCGGTCTGCAGTACCAAGAGACCCAGTACTTC

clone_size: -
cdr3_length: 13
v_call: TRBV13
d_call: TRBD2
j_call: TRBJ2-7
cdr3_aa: CASSPAGGWEQYF
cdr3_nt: TGTGCCAGCAGCCCTGCGGGGGGGTGGGAGCAGTACTTC

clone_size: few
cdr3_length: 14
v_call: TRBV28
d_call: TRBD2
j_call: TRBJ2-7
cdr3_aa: CATLAGGYVWEQYF
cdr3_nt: TGTGCCACTTTAGCGGGAGGATATGTGTGGGAGCAGTACTTC

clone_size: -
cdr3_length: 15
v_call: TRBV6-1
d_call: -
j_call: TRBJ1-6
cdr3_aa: CASSERGTGGSPLHF
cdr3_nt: TGTGCCAGCAGTGAACGAGGGACGGGGGGATCACCCCTCCACTTT

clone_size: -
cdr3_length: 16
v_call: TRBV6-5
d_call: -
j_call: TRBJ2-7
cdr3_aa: CASSYSRAGSSYEQYF
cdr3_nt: TGTGCCAGCAGTTACTCTAGGGCGGGGTCCTCCTACGAGCAGTACTTC

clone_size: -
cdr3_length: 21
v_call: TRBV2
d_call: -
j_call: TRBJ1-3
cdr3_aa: CASSEGSRTVGPNYSGNTIYF
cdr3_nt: TGTGCCAGCAGTGAAGGGAGCAGGACAGTTGGCCCAAACTACTCTGGAAACACCATATATTTT

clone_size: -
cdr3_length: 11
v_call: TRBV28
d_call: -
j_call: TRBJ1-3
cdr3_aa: CASNVRDRTYF
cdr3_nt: TGTGCCAGCAACGTTCGTGACAGGACATATTTT

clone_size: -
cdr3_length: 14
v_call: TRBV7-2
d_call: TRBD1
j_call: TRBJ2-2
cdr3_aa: CASSWDRGTGELFF
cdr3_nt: TGTGCCAGCAGCTGGGACAGGGGGACCGGGGAGCTGTTTTTT

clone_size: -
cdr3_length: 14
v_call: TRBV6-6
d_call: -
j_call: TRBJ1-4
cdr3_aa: CASRGSLPNEKLFF
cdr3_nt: TGTGCCAGCAGGGGGAGTCTTCCTAATGAAAAACTGTTTTTT

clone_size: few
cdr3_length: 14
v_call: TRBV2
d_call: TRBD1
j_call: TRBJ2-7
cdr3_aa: CASSRRQGLHEQYF
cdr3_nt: TGTGCCAGCAGTCGCCGACAGGGGCTGCACGAGCAGTACTTC

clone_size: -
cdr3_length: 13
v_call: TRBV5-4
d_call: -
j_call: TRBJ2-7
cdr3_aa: CASSWVASYEQYF
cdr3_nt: TGTGCCAGCAGCTGGGTAGCCTCCTACGAGCAGTACTTC

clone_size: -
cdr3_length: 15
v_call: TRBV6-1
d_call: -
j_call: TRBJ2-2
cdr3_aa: CASSELGRVAGELFF
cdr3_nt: TGTGCCAGCAGTGAATTGGGCAGGGTAGCCGGGGAGCTGTTTTTT

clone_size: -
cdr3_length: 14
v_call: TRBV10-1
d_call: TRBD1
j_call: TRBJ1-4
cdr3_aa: CASGKGAVNEKLFF
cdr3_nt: TGCGCCAGCGGTAAGGGGGCGGTTAATGAAAAACTGTTTTTT

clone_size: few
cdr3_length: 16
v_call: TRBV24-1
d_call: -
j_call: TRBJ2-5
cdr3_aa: CATSDLERGGLETQYF
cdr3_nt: TGTGCCACCAGTGATTTGGAGAGGGGGGGGCTTGAGACCCAGTACTTC

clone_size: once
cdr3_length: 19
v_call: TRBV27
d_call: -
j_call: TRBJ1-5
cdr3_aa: CASRARKRGGGNSNQPQHF
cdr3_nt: TGTGCCAGCAGGGCGAGAAAGAGGGGCGGGGGGAATAGCAATCAGCCCCAGCATTTT

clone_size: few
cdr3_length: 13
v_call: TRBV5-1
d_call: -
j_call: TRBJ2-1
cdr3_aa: CASRRTGRYEQFF
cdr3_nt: TGCGCCAGCAGAAGGACTGGACGATATGAGCAGTTCTTC

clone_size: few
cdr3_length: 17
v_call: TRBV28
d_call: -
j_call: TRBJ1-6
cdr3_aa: CASSLQGQANGGSPLHF
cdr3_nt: TGTGCCAGCAGTTTGCAGGGCCAGGCCAATGGAGGGTCACCCCTCCACTTT

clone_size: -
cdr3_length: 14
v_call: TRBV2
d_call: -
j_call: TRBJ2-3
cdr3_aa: CASSPGREADTQYF
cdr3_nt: TGTGCCAGCAGTCCCGGCAGGGAGGCAGATACGCAGTATTTT

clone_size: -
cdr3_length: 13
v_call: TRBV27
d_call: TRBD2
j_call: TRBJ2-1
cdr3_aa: CASSFLAGNEQFF
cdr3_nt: TGTGCCAGCAGTTTCCTAGCGGGAAATGAGCAGTTCTTC

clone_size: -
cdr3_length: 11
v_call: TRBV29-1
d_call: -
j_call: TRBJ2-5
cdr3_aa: CSALTPSRRYF
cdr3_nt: TGCAGCGCACTCACCCCCTCCCGCCGGTACTTC

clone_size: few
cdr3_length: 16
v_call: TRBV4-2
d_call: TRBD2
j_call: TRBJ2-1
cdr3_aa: CASSQGPGLAGNEQFF
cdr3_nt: TGTGCCAGCAGCCAAGGGCCGGGACTAGCGGGGAATGAGCAGTTCTTC

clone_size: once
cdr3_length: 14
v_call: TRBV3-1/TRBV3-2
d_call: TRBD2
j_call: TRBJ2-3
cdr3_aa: CASRTSGSADTQYF
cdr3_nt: TGTGCCAGCAGGACTAGCGGGAGTGCAGATACGCAGTATTTT

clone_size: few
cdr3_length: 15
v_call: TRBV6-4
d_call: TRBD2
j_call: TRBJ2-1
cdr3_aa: CASKRTSGTYNEQFF
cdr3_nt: TGTGCCAGTAAAAGGACTAGCGGAACCTACAATGAGCAGTTCTTC

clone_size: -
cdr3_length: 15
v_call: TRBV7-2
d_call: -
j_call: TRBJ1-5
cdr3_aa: CASSLYQGNNQPQHF
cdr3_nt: TGTGCCAGCAGCTTATATCAGGGTAACAATCAGCCCCAGCATTTT

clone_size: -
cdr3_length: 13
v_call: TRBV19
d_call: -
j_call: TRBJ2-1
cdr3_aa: CASSESPYNEQFF
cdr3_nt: TGTGCCAGTAGCGAGAGTCCCTACAATGAGCAGTTCTTC